The rows below give T cell receptor beta chains drawn from one sample of a study of blood T cell repertoires in COVID-19. The repertoire was sequenced with immunoSEQ multiplex PCR; TCRdb's copy has only in-frame clones and lacks some. Of under 200,000 clones in the sample, 88% were seen once. What was sequenced was peripheral blood. The receptors shown here come from a man aged 55 to 69 with acute or convalescent COVID-19. The CDR3 runs from the conserved cysteine through the conserved F or W. The order of the fields is clone size, D gene, V gene, J gene, CDR3 DNA, CDR3 protein. The D gene is left open where the match is weak. The size entry is marked missing in some rows and otherwise reads once, few, many or a size class.

>-|TRBD1|TRBV19|TRBJ2-2
TGTGCCAGTAACCGGGACAGGGGGCAGTCCGGGGAGCTGTTTTTT
CASNRDRGQSGELFF
>-|-|TRBV9|TRBJ1-3
TGTGCCAGCAGCCCATGGGAGTTCTCTGGAAACACCATATATTTT
CASSPWEFSGNTIYF
>-|-|TRBV11-3|TRBJ1-1
TGTGCCAGCAGCCGGAGTGACTGGGCTTTCTTT
CASSRSDWAFF
>-|TRBD2|TRBV12-5|TRBJ2-2
TGTGCTAGTGGTTTGGTACTAGCGGGAGTGGGAACCGGGGAGCTGTTTTTT
CASGLVLAGVGTGELFF
>-|-|TRBV7-3|TRBJ2-7
TGTGCCAGCAGATCCCGGGAGCGAAGCTACGAGCAGTACTTC
CASRSRERSYEQYF
>-|-|TRBV30|TRBJ2-5
TGTGCCTGGAGTGCCCAAAATAGGGGCCCCGTGCGGACCCAGTACTTC
CAWSAQNRGPVRTQYF
>-|TRBD1|TRBV5-1|TRBJ1-1
TGCGCCAGCAGCTGGGATGGGACAGTGAACACTGAAGCTTTCTTT
CASSWDGTVNTEAFF
>-|-|TRBV18|TRBJ2-1
TGTGCCAGCTCACCTGACAGGAACTCCTACAATGAGCAGTTCTTC
CASSPDRNSYNEQFF
>-|TRBD1|TRBV5-1|TRBJ2-6
TGCGCCAGCAGCTTGGATACAGGGGTATCTGGGGCCAACGTCCTGACTTTC
CASSLDTGVSGANVLTF
>-|TRBD1|TRBV11-2|TRBJ1-1
TGTGCCAGCAGCTGGGGGACAGCGAACACTGAAGCTTTCTTT
CASSWGTANTEAFF
>-|TRBD1|TRBV6-2/TRBV6-3|TRBJ1-5
TGTGCCAGCAGTACACGGGGACAGATCTATAGCAATCAGCCCCAGCATTTT
CASSTRGQIYSNQPQHF
>-|TRBD1|TRBV3-1/TRBV3-2|TRBJ1-2
TGTGCCAGCAGCCAAGAGACAGGGACCTATGGCTACACCTTC
CASSQETGTYGYTF
>-|TRBD1|TRBV6-2/TRBV6-3|TRBJ1-1
TGTGCCAGCACCCCAGGGGACAGGGACGAAGCTTTCTTT
CASTPGDRDEAFF
>-|TRBD1|TRBV30|TRBJ2-5
TGTGCCTGGGACAGGGTAGTGGGAGAGACCCAGTACTTC
CAWDRVVGETQYF
>-|TRBD1|TRBV5-1|TRBJ2-1
TGCGCCAGCAGCTTGGATGGACAGGGGTACAATGAGCAGTTCTTC
CASSLDGQGYNEQFF
>-|-|TRBV7-9|TRBJ1-5
TGTGCCAGCAGCTTAGGGACAAGGGGCAATCAGCCCCAGCATTTT
CASSLGTRGNQPQHF
>-|-|TRBV27|TRBJ1-4
TGTGCCAGCAGTTTGGGAGCCTGGGGTGAAAAACTGTTTTTT
CASSLGAWGEKLFF
>-|TRBD1|TRBV18|TRBJ2-1
TGTGCCAGCTCACCGGGACAGTCCCACAATGAGCAGTTCTTC
CASSPGQSHNEQFF
>-|TRBD1|TRBV24-1|TRBJ2-5
TGTGCCACCAGTGATGGTCAGGGGGTTAAGACCCAGTACTTC
CATSDGQGVKTQYF
>-|TRBD1|TRBV2|TRBJ1-1
TGTGCCAGCCATAAGACAGGGAAGGGAGTTGGGACTGAAGCTTTCTTT
CASHKTGKGVGTEAFF
>once|TRBD1|TRBV30|TRBJ1-1
TGTGCCTGGGTAGCGGGACAGATGAACACTGAAGCTTTCTTT
CAWVAGQMNTEAFF
>-|-|TRBV3-1/TRBV3-2|TRBJ2-2
TGTGCCAGCAGCTCATCGGGGGGGGAGCTGTTTTTT
CASSSSGGELFF
>few|TRBD2|TRBV24-1|TRBJ2-3
TGTGCCACCAGTGATTTGAGGACTAGCGGGGCAGGGCAGTATTTT
CATSDLRTSGAGQYF
>-|TRBD1|TRBV12-5|TRBJ2-7
TGTGCTAGTGGTCGCGGACAGGGGATCAACGAGCAGTACTTC
CASGRGQGINEQYF
>-|-|TRBV10-3|TRBJ1-1
TGTGCCATCAGTGGAGGGCGGGGGGTGATGAACACTGAAGCTTTCTTT
CAISGGRGVMNTEAFF
>-|-|TRBV5-1|TRBJ2-3
TGCGCCAGCAGCGCGGAGGGTACAGATACGCAGTATTTT
CASSAEGTDTQYF
>-|-|TRBV11-1|TRBJ2-2
TGTGCCAGCAGCGCCATGGGCCCCGACACCGGGGAGCTGTTTTTT
CASSAMGPDTGELFF
>-|-|TRBV5-5|TRBJ2-5
TGTGCCAGCAGCTTGGTAGCCTCTGAGTACTTC
CASSLVASEYF
>-|-|TRBV12-1|TRBJ2-5
TGTGCCAGCGTCACAACATCGCAAGAGACCCAGTACTTC
CASVTTSQETQYF
>-|-|TRBV12-3/TRBV12-4|TRBJ1-2
TGTGCCAGCAGTTTGAGTGGGAGGGGCTACACCTTC
CASSLSGRGYTF
>-|-|TRBV7-3|TRBJ2-5
TGTGCCAGCAGCCCCGGGACTTGGGAGACCCAGTACTTC
CASSPGTWETQYF
>-|TRBD1|TRBV19|TRBJ1-2
TGTGCCAGTAGTATAGATAAGCGTTTGACAGGGTTCGGTGGCTACACCTTC
CASSIDKRLTGFGGYTF
>-|-|TRBV30|TRBJ1-2
TGTGCCTGGACGAGTGGGGGCTTTGGCTACACCTTC
CAWTSGGFGYTF
>once|-|TRBV4-1|TRBJ1-4
TGCGCCAGCAGCCAAGATCTGGTGGGCCAGAGTGAAAAACTGTTTTTT
CASSQDLVGQSEKLFF
>-|-|TRBV27|TRBJ2-1
TGTGCCAGCAGTTTACGGAACTTCGGGGGGCCGGGTGAGCAGTTCTTC
CASSLRNFGGPGEQFF
>-|-|TRBV27|TRBJ1-4
TGTGCCAGCCGAGGGATGTCGGATGAAAAACTGTTTTTT
CASRGMSDEKLFF
>-|-|TRBV10-3|TRBJ2-6
TGTGCCATCAGTGAGTGGAGGGGAAGCTCTGGGGCCAACGTCCTGACTTTC
CAISEWRGSSGANVLTF
>-|TRBD2|TRBV7-8|TRBJ2-5
TGTGCCAGCAGCTTAGTAGTTAGCGGGATAGAGACCCAGTACTTC
CASSLVVSGIETQYF
>-|TRBD1|TRBV27|TRBJ1-6
TGTGCCAGCAGTTCAAACAGACAGGGTAATTCACCCCTCCACTTT
CASSSNRQGNSPLHF
>-|TRBD1|TRBV3-1/TRBV3-2|TRBJ1-1
TGTGCCAGCAGCCACGTTGGACAGGGCACTGAAGCTTTCTTT
CASSHVGQGTEAFF
>-|-|TRBV30|TRBJ2-5
TGTGCCTGGAGGGCAGAGACCCAGTACTTC
CAWRAETQYF
>-|TRBD2|TRBV9|TRBJ2-1
TGTGCCAGCAGCGTATTTGGGACTAGCGGGGGATACAATGAGCAGTTCTTC
CASSVFGTSGGYNEQFF
>few|-|TRBV5-6|TRBJ2-2
TGTGCCAGCAGCTTACCGGGGACCGGGGAGCTGTTTTTT
CASSLPGTGELFF
>once|-|TRBV10-3|TRBJ1-2
TGTGCCATCAGCGGCACAGCCTTCTCTAACTATGGCTACACCTTC
CAISGTAFSNYGYTF
>-|TRBD1|TRBV11-3|TRBJ2-7
TGTGCCAGCAACCCGGGACAGGGGGTTTACGAGCAGTACTTC
CASNPGQGVYEQYF
>few|-|TRBV27|TRBJ1-1
TGTGCCAGCAGACCTCCTGACAGTTACAATTTGAACACTGAAGCTTTCTTT
CASRPPDSYNLNTEAFF
>once|-|TRBV2|TRBJ2-1
TGTGCCAGCAGTGAAGGGGGGGCCTACAATGAGCAGTTCTTC
CASSEGGAYNEQFF
>-|-|TRBV18|TRBJ2-4
TGTGCCAGCTCACCACTCACGGGGGACAAAAACATTCAGTACTTC
CASSPLTGDKNIQYF
>-|-|TRBV29-1|TRBJ1-2
TGCAGCGTTGGGGCGCTCTATGGCTACACCTTC
CSVGALYGYTF
>-|-|TRBV11-3|TRBJ2-3
TGTGCCAGCAGTTGGAGAGCGGCTCTGGATACGCAGTATTTT
CASSWRAALDTQYF
>-|-|TRBV6-5|TRBJ1-4
TGTGCCAGCAGTCCCGGGGAAGCTAATGAAAAACTGTTTTTT
CASSPGEANEKLFF
>-|-|TRBV30|TRBJ1-1
TGTGCCTGGAGTTCAACAGGAAACACTGAAGCTTTCTTT
CAWSSTGNTEAFF
>-|-|TRBV11-3|TRBJ2-3
TGTGCCAGCAGCCCCGGACAGAGCACAGATACGCAGTATTTT
CASSPGQSTDTQYF
>-|TRBD1|TRBV29-1|TRBJ2-4
TGCAGCGTAGGTCCCGGGACAGGGAACATTCAGTACTTC
CSVGPGTGNIQYF
>-|TRBD1|TRBV6-5|TRBJ1-5
TGTGCCAGCAGCCGACAGGGAGCCAATCAGCCCCAGCATTTT
CASSRQGANQPQHF
>-|-|TRBV5-6|TRBJ1-2
TGTGCCAGCAGCTTGGACAGGGTGAGCTATGGCTACACCTTC
CASSLDRVSYGYTF
>-|TRBD2|TRBV3-1/TRBV3-2|TRBJ2-1
TGTGCCAGCAGCCAAGCGGGGGGTGAGCAGTTCTTC
CASSQAGGEQFF
>-|-|TRBV12-3/TRBV12-4|TRBJ1-2
TGTGCCAGCAGTTTAGAAGAGACAGCGGGCTACACCTTC
CASSLEETAGYTF
>-|-|TRBV7-2|TRBJ1-3
TGTGCCAGCAGCTTCGGGGGGTGGGGAAACACCATATATTTT
CASSFGGWGNTIYF